This TCR beta chain was obtained from a study of blood T cell repertoires in COVID-19. Study details: Sample material is recorded as cDNA or gDNA derived from T cells, B-cell-depleted T cells, or PBMCs.

Generated by immunoSEQ multiplex PCR, the TCRdb table keeps only in-frame clones and is missing some. The sample has about 68,000 clones, about 85% seen once. This clone was observed a single time. Unmatched junction bases numbered 7, after V lost 3 bases and J lost 8 bases. This CDR3 spans 14 amino acids. Germline V CDR1 and CDR2: SGHRS, YFSETQ. The chain carries TRBV5-1 and TRBJ2-1; 8 bases are a match to TRBD2. The receptor's source is a woman aged 45-60 years with COVID-19, enrolled during active disease. The sequencing sample was made of peripheral blood. In DNA, the CDR3 is TGCGCCAGCAGCTGGGGGACTAGTCGCGATGAGCAGTTCTTC. It is translated as CASSWGTSRDEQFF.